What follows are 27 T cell receptor beta chains derived from one specimen sequenced in a study of blood T cell repertoires in COVID-19. Generated by immunoSEQ multiplex PCR, the TCRdb table keeps only in-frame clones and is missing some. The data contain 270,000 or so clones, about 76% of them singletons. Sequenced: peripheral blood. The receptors derive from a woman aged 60-70 years with active or convalescent COVID-19.

This clone was found once. The V gene is TRBV19, the J gene TRBJ1-2; TRBD1 might be the D (5 bases). Trimming removed 7 bases at V and 2 bases at J, with 17 bases between. Germline V gives CDR1 LNHDA, CDR2 SQIVND (reference sequence). CDR3 length equals 15 residues. CDR3 loop: CASTESLTGNYGYTF. CDR3 sequence (DNA): TGTGCCAGTACAGAGTCCCTTACAGGAAACTATGGCTACACCTTC.

The rearrangement joins TRBV27 to TRBJ2-7, with D unresolved. V lost 1 base to trimming and J lost 6 bases, with 10 bases between them. Germline loops: CDR1 MNHEY, CDR2 SMNVEV (reference sequence). CDR3 length: 13 residues. The DNA for the CDR3 is TGTGCCAGCAGTTTATGGCTGGGCAGCGAGCAGTACTTC. It translates to CASSLWLGSEQYF.

V gene TRBV6-2 or TRBV6-3 combines with J gene TRBJ2-7; D remains unclear. Per germline, CDR1 MNHEY and CDR2 SVGEGT. Trimming stripped 5 bases from V and 4 bases from J, with 3 bases between. The CDR3 has 10 residues. The CDR3 loop is CASSHYEQYF. The CDR3 DNA reads as TGTGCCAGCAGTCATTACGAGCAGTACTTC.

This clone was seen only a few times. This chain links TRBV7-2 with TRBJ1-5; D gene unclear. Germline lookup yields CDR1 SGHTA and CDR2 FQGNSA. The CDR3 covers 15 residues. The germline V and J ends were trimmed by 1 base and 4 bases, with 11 bases remaining between them. CDR3 amino acids: CASSLGRPGNQPQHF. In nucleotides, the CDR3 is TGTGCCAGCAGCTTAGGGAGGCCCGGAAATCAGCCCCAGCATTTT.

This chain links TRBV7-9 with TRBJ1-2, with 7 bases matching TRBD1. The J segment lost 8 bases and the V segment lost 1 base, leaving 7 bases of the junction unmatched. The CDR3 contains 14 residues. Germline V gives CDR1 SEHNR, CDR2 FQNEAQ (reference sequence). The CDR3 nucleotides are TGTGCCAGCAGCTTAGGTTCAGGGGGAAGAGGCTACACCTTC. Translating gives CASSLGSGGRGYTF.

The V call is TRBV11-1, the J call TRBJ2-1; the D is unclear. This CDR3 is 15 amino acids long. V was trimmed by 5 bases and J by 5 bases, leaving 16 bases between them. Germline CDR1 is SGHAT and CDR2 is FQDESV (reference sequence). The CDR3 here is CASSLRVSEDNEQFF. The CDR3 DNA follows: TGTGCCAGCAGCCTCCGGGTCAGCGAGGACAATGAGCAGTTCTTC.

Details on this clone: Distinct nucleotide sequences in the sample also encode this CDR3. This chain links TRBV5-5 with TRBJ1-4; D gene ambiguous. The CDR3 consists of 13 residues. Germline-derived CDR1 and CDR2 are SGHKS and YYEKEE (reference sequence). Trimming stripped 0 bases from V and 4 bases from J, with 4 bases between. CDR3 coding DNA: TGTGCCAGCAGCTTGGCCGTTAATGAAAAACTGTTTTTT. It yields the protein CASSLAVNEKLFF.

The chain uses TRBV2 and TRBJ2-3; TRBD2 might be the D (6 bases). The V gene lost 8 bases and the J gene lost 2 bases, with 14 bases spanning the gap. Germline loops: CDR1 SNHLY, CDR2 FYNNEI. CDR3 size: 14 residues. CDR3 bases: TGTGCCAGCGCTTTAGCGGTCTCCACAGATACGCAGTATTTT. This encodes CASALAVSTDTQYF.

The V and J genes are TRBV11-2 and TRBJ2-7; TRBD1 agrees at 8 bases. This CDR3 has 15 amino acids. V gave up 2 bases and J gave up 0 bases; unmatched junction bases: 3. Per the germline V gene, CDR1 is SGHAT and CDR2 is FQNNGV. The CDR3 is CASSLRTGNSYEQYF. The CDR3 DNA is TGTGCCAGCAGCTTACGGACAGGGAACTCCTACGAGCAGTACTTC. Using reference TRBV11-2 and TRBJ2-7 for the parts outside the CDR3, the full variable domain is EAGVAQSPRYKIIEKRQSVAFWCNPISGHATLYWYQQILGQGPKLLIQFQNNGVVDDSQLPKDRFSAERLKGVDSTLKIQPAKLEDSAVYLCASSLRTGNSYEQYFGPGTRLTVT.

The rearrangement joins TRBV11-2 to TRBJ2-2; D gene uncertain. CDR1 SGHAT and CDR2 FQNNGV come from the germline V gene. CDR3 length equals 15 residues. The germline V and J ends were trimmed by 3 bases and 2 bases, with 10 bases remaining between them. CDR3 protein: CASSFRLGNTGELFF. The CDR3 DNA sequence: TGTGCCAGCAGCTTCAGACTGGGTAACACCGGGGAGCTGTTTTTT.

V is TRBV27 and J is TRBJ1-6; possible D gene TRBD1, 6 bases. CDR1 and CDR2 from the germline V gene are MNHEY and SMNVEV (reference sequence). This CDR3 has 15 amino acids. Trimming removed 2 bases from V and 8 bases from J, with 13 bases in between. The CDR3 here is CASSLGQSPHSPLHF. Written as DNA, the CDR3 is TGTGCCAGCAGTTTAGGACAGTCGCCGCATTCACCCCTCCACTTT.

The rearrangement joins TRBV14 to TRBJ1-2; D call uncertain. The CDR3 totals 18 residues. V was clipped by 1 base and J by 4 bases, with 22 bases between them. Germline V lookup: CDR1 SGHDN, CDR2 FVKESK. In DNA form, the CDR3 reads TGTGCCAGCAGCCAAGTCTTGGTAGAAACCTGGTTGTGCTATGGCTACACCTTC. Amino acid sequence: CASSQVLVETWLCYGYTF.

The chain is built from TRBV10-3 and TRBJ1-1, with 10 positions matching TRBD1. The germline V gene encodes CDR1 ENHRY and CDR2 SYGVKD. J gave up 1 base and V 0 bases, and 2 bases lay outside the gene matches. This CDR3 has 16 amino acids. Here the CDR3 reads CAISESGTGANTEAFF. DNA of the CDR3: TGTGCCATCAGTGAGTCGGGGACAGGGGCGAACACTGAAGCTTTCTTT.

The rearrangement uses TRBV7-8 and TRBJ1-2; possible D gene TRBD1, 6 bases. Looked up from germline, CDR1 is SGHVS and CDR2 is FQNEAQ. The CDR3 is 15 residues long. V dropped 7 bases and J dropped 4 bases, with 19 bases sitting between them. CDR3 sequence: CASTPEGKGGYGYTF. CDR3 coding DNA: TGTGCCAGCACCCCAGAGGGGAAAGGGGGCTATGGCTACACCTTC.

The chain uses TRBV19 and TRBJ2-1; tentatively, D is TRBD1 (5 bases). Per the germline V gene, CDR1 is LNHDA and CDR2 is SQIVND (reference sequence). V was trimmed by 1 base and J by 6 bases, leaving 13 bases between them. The CDR3 covers 15 residues. The CDR3 region has the DNA TGTGCCAGTAGTATAGTCTCGCAGGGTGGCAATGAGCAGTTCTTC. It yields the protein CASSIVSQGGNEQFF.

This chain uses TRBV9 with TRBJ2-3; TRBD1 matches at 10 bases. Germline-derived CDR1 and CDR2 are SGDLS and YYNGEE. The CDR3 totals 15 residues. Trimming took 4 bases from V and 5 from J; bases not matched to a gene: 7. The CDR3, as DNA: TGTGCCAGCAGCAGAGGAGACAGGGGGCGAGATACGCAGTATTTT. It specifies CASSRGDRGRDTQYF.

The chain has TRBV4-3 and TRBJ1-2; TRBD1 aligns across 12 bases. The CDR3 length is 16 residues. With 0 bases clipped from V and 4 bases from J, the junction kept 3 bases outside the gene matches. Per germline, CDR1 LGHNA and CDR2 YSLEER. CDR3 loop: CASSQEGTGGVYGYTF. The CDR3 DNA reads TGCGCCAGCAGCCAAGAAGGGACAGGGGGCGTCTATGGCTACACCTTC.

J is TRBJ2-6 and V is TRBV28; D is ambiguous. The CDR3 loop spans 15 amino acids. V dropped 3 bases and J dropped 0 bases, with 6 bases sitting between them. In germline, CDR1 is MDHEN, CDR2 SYDVKM. CDR3 protein: CASSFASSGANVLTF. The CDR3 region has the DNA TGTGCCAGCAGTTTTGCGAGCTCTGGGGCCAACGTCCTGACTTTC.

This clone has more than one count but fewer than ten. This chain connects TRBV4-1 to TRBJ1-3, with 8 bases fitting TRBD1. Germline assignment: CDR1 MGHRA and CDR2 YSYEKL. This CDR3 has 15 amino acids. Trimming took 4 bases from V and 0 from J; bases not matched to a gene: 2. For the CDR3, the DNA is TGCGCCAGCAGCCGAGACAGGGGCTCTGGAAACACCATATATTTT. Amino acids: CASSRDRGSGNTIYF.

V is TRBV11-3 and J is TRBJ2-2, with TRBD2 identical over 11 bases. Germline V lookup: CDR1 SGHNT, CDR2 YENEEA. Unmatched junction bases numbered 3, after V lost 1 base and J lost 2 bases. CDR3 length: 17 residues. The CDR3 loop is CASSLVLAGVNTGELFF. The CDR3 coding sequence is TGTGCCAGCAGCTTAGTACTAGCGGGGGTAAACACCGGGGAGCTGTTTTTT.

The V and J genes are TRBV10-3 and TRBJ1-5, with D perhaps TRBD1 (6 bases). Trimming stripped 7 bases from V and 0 bases from J, with 16 bases between. The germline CDR1 and CDR2 sequences are ENHRY and SYGVKD. This CDR3 is built from 16 residues. CDR3 sequence reads: CAIIKSRQVSNQPQHF. CDR3 sequence (DNA): TGTGCCATCATTAAGTCTCGACAGGTTAGCAATCAGCCCCAGCATTTT.

The gene calls are TRBV18 and TRBJ2-1; D is possibly TRBD1 (7 bases). The CDR3 is 16 residues long. V was shortened by 5 bases and J by 0 bases, with 14 bases between the two germline ends. CDR1 is KGHSH and CDR2 is LQKENI in the germline V gene. CDR3 residues: CASSAGTDSSYNEQFF. The CDR3 DNA reads as TGTGCCAGCTCAGCGGGGACAGACAGCTCCTACAATGAGCAGTTCTTC.

The chain uses TRBV7-2 and TRBJ2-5; perhaps TRBD2 as D (5 bases). The CDR3 totals 12 residues. Germline V gene lookup returns CDR1 SGHTA and CDR2 FQGNSA. Between the trimmed V and J ends, which lost 6 bases and 5 bases, there was a span of 10 bases. The chain's CDR3 is CASSSSYETQYF. CDR3 nucleotide sequence: TGTGCCAGCAGTTCTAGCTACGAGACCCAGTACTTC.

The chain has TRBV19 and TRBJ2-6; TRBD1 agrees at 7 bases. The germline CDR1 and CDR2 sequences are LNHDA and SQIVND (reference sequence). The CDR3 length is 16 residues. V lost 9 bases, J lost 0 bases, and 8 bases stayed unmatched. The CDR3 coding sequence is TGTGCCAGCCTACCGGGACAGCTCTCTGGGGCCAACGTCCTGACTTTC. Protein sequence: CASLPGQLSGANVLTF.

V is TRBV19 and J is TRBJ1-3; 7 nucleotides agree with TRBD1. Germline values: CDR1 LNHDA, CDR2 SQIVND (reference sequence). The CDR3 sequence is 15 residues long. Trimming removed 4 bases from V and 5 bases from J; junction bases left unmatched: 8. The CDR3 spells CASSSTGARRNTIYF. The CDR3 coding sequence is TGTGCCAGTAGTAGTACAGGGGCCAGGAGAAACACCATATATTTT.

The chain links TRBV2 to TRBJ1-1, with TRBD1 as a possible D gene (6 bases). The V gene lost 5 bases and the J gene lost 5 bases, with 15 bases spanning the gap. The CDR3 consists of 14 residues. The germline V gene encodes CDR1 SNHLY and CDR2 FYNNEI. The CDR3 DNA reads as TGTGCCAGCAGTTACAGGGTGGTATCGACTGAAGCTTTCTTT. It yields the protein CASSYRVVSTEAFF. The full variable domain, completed using reference TRBV2 and TRBJ1-1, is EPEVTQTPSHQVTQMGQEVILRCVPISNHLYFYWYRQILGQKVEFLVSFYNNEISEKSEIFDDQFSVERPDGSNFTLKIRSTKLEDSAMYFCASSYRVVSTEAFFGQGTRLTVV.

The chain carries TRBV2 and TRBJ1-4, with D possibly being TRBD1 (6 bases). The V end was cut by 3 bases, the J end by 3 bases, with 11 bases between. The V gene's germline CDR1 is SNHLY and CDR2 FYNNEI. The CDR3 length is 15 residues. This CDR3 is CASSDTGIANEKLFF. The CDR3 DNA reads as TGTGCCAGCAGTGATACAGGGATCGCTAATGAAAAACTGTTTTTT.